This T cell receptor beta chain was documented in a study of cytomegalovirus exposure and HLA in healthy donors. The PCR made use of 60 Vbeta and 13 Jbeta primers. The assay was immunoSEQ multiplex PCR, and TCRdb's table has in-frame clones only and misses some. The data contain 110,000 to 150,000 clones, approximately 78% of them singletons. The CDR3 has 15 residues. Germline CDR1 reads MGHDK; CDR2 reads SYGVNS. Germline trimming cut 8 bases from V and 7 bases from J; bases unmatched to any gene: 13. The TCR was taken from a woman between 18 and 29 years old in good health and CMV-seropositive. The sequencing sample was made of PBMCs. The chain has TRBV25-1 and TRBJ2-2; 7 nucleotides line up with TRBD2. The DNA for the CDR3 is TGTGCCAGCGGTAGCGGGTCCGGTCGTGGCGGGGAGCTGTTTTTT. Translating it yields CASGSGSGRGGELFF.